Listed here are 13 T cell receptor beta chains from one sample, sequenced in a study of cytomegalovirus exposure and HLA in healthy donors. Repertoires were generated with immunoSEQ multiplex PCR, while TCRdb's copy carries only in-frame clones and drops some. The table lists roughly 250,000 clones, around nine tenths of them singletons. The sample was PBMCs. Every receptor here comes from a man aged 18 to 35 in good health and CMV-seronegative.

This rearrangement joins TRBV29-1 to TRBJ2-1; 8 bases match TRBD1. The ends lost 1 base at V and 9 bases at J; junction bases unmatched: 5. Germline assignment: CDR1 SQVTM and CDR2 ANQGSEA. The CDR3 loop spans 13 amino acids. This chain's CDR3 is CSVEVQGAGEQFF. DNA for the CDR3: TGCAGCGTTGAAGTCCAGGGGGCAGGTGAGCAGTTCTTC.

The chain recombines TRBV7-9 with TRBJ2-1; TRBD2 agrees at 8 bases. Germline trimming cut 5 bases from V and 9 bases from J; bases unmatched to any gene: 12. This CDR3 region has 15 residues. Germline V gene lookup returns CDR1 SEHNR and CDR2 FQNEAQ (reference sequence). Written as DNA, the CDR3 is TGTGCCAGCAGCCTCGGGACTAGTCTCCTACCTGAGCAGTTCTTC. It is translated as CASSLGTSLLPEQFF.

V gene TRBV18 combines with J gene TRBJ2-1; D is unclear. From germline, CDR1 is KGHSH and CDR2 LQKENI. The CDR3 is 15 residues long. V dropped 3 bases and J dropped 0 bases, with 9 bases sitting between them. CDR3 coding DNA: TGTGCCAGCTCACCCCCTTCCCGCTCCTACAATGAGCAGTTCTTC. Protein: CASSPPSRSYNEQFF.

The V and J genes are TRBV9 and TRBJ2-1, with TRBD2 matching over 11 bases. The CDR3 is 18 amino acids. Germline trimming cut 4 bases from V and 9 bases from J; bases unmatched to any gene: 18. The germline CDR1 and CDR2 sequences are SGDLS and YYNGEE. The DNA for the CDR3 is TGTGCCAGCAGCAAGTCCCCCATAACTAGCGGGGGTTCCGGTGAGCAGTTCTTC. Translating it yields CASSKSPITSGGSGEQFF.

The CDR3 here is CASRVTGIYEQYF. The CDR3 nucleotides read TGTGCCAGCAGAGTGACAGGGATCTACGAGCAGTACTTC. The gene calls are TRBV2 and TRBJ2-7, with 7 bases matching TRBD1. Germline V lookup: CDR1 SNHLY, CDR2 FYNNEI. CDR3 length: 13 amino acids. V lost 6 bases to trimming and J lost 3 bases; unmatched junction nucleotides: 5.

The chain recombines TRBV5-6 with TRBJ2-7, with D maybe TRBD1 (6 bases). The ends were cut back, 2 bases at V and 6 bases at J, with 15 bases in the middle. The CDR3 contains 14 residues. The germline V gene encodes CDR1 SGHDT and CDR2 YYEEEE. CDR3 nucleotides: TGTGCCAGCAGCTTAGCAGGGGTCCTGCTCGAGCAGTACTTC. This gives the protein CASSLAGVLLEQYF.

The chain carries TRBV5-4 and TRBJ2-7; TRBD2 matches 9 bases. Trimming removed 0 bases from V and 0 bases from J; junction bases left unmatched: 7. Germline V gene data show CDR1 as SGHNT and CDR2 as YYREEE (reference sequence). There are 17 residues in the CDR3. CDR3 loop: CASSLGASGASSYEQYF. CDR3 coding DNA: TGTGCCAGCAGCTTGGGGGCTAGCGGGGCTTCCTCCTACGAGCAGTACTTC. Variable domain in full (rest from reference TRBV5-4 and TRBJ2-7): ETGVTQSPTHLIKTRGQQVTLRCSSQSGHNTVSWYQQALGQGPQFIFQYYREEENGRGNFPPRFSGLQFPNYSSELNVNALELDDSALYLCASSLGASGASSYEQYFGPGTRLTVT.

The rearrangement links TRBV28 to TRBJ1-6, with D possibly matching TRBD1 (5 bases). This CDR3 comprises 14 residues. The ends were cut back, 4 bases at V and 10 bases at J, with 14 bases in the middle. Germline assignment: CDR1 MDHEN and CDR2 SYDVKM. In DNA form, the CDR3 reads TGTGCCAGCAGTTGGGGGGGAGGACGATCACCCCTCCACTTT. Amino acids: CASSWGGGRSPLHF.

The CDR3 nucleotides read TGTGCCAGCAGTTGGACTAGGACCAATGAGCAGTTCTTC. Translated: CASSWTRTNEQFF. The chain combines TRBV2 with TRBJ2-1; 7 nucleotides align to TRBD2. The germline CDR1 and CDR2 sequences are SNHLY and FYNNEI. V lost 5 bases, J lost 6 bases, and 4 bases stayed unmatched. This CDR3 has 13 amino acids.

The chain combines TRBV4-3 with TRBJ2-1; no clear D gene. In germline, CDR1 is LGHNA, CDR2 YSLEER. Trimming stripped 3 bases from V and 0 bases from J, with 15 bases between. The CDR3 totals 17 residues. For the CDR3, the DNA is TGCGCCAGCAGCCACACTGTGGTACGGAGCTCCTACAATGAGCAGTTCTTC. This encodes CASSHTVVRSSYNEQFF.

The chain recombines TRBV28 with TRBJ2-1; 11 bases are a match to TRBD2. This CDR3 comprises 16 residues. The V gene's germline CDR1 is MDHEN and CDR2 SYDVKM. After removal of 1 base from V and 6 bases from J, the junction contained 5 bases not matched to a gene. The chain's CDR3 is CASSLLVAGGPNEQFF. For the CDR3, the DNA is TGTGCCAGCAGTTTATTAGTAGCGGGAGGGCCCAATGAGCAGTTCTTC.

The genes are TRBV29-1 and TRBJ1-1, with TRBD1 as a possible D gene (5 bases). Germline V gene sequence: CDR1 SQVTM, CDR2 ANQGSEA. This CDR3 is built from 13 residues. V was shortened by 0 bases and J by 8 bases, with 13 bases between the two germline ends. CDR3 sequence reads: CSVEEFQGGEAFF. The CDR3 nucleotides are TGCAGCGTTGAAGAGTTTCAGGGTGGCGAAGCTTTCTTT.

J is TRBJ2-2 and V is TRBV5-1, with TRBD2 matching 7 bases. The trim removed 1 base at V and 4 bases at J, leaving 4 bases unmatched. The germline gives CDR1 SGHRS, CDR2 YFSETQ. The CDR3 runs 15 residues. CDR3 DNA: TGCGCCAGCAGCTTGAGGACTAGTCGCACCGGGGAGCTGTTTTTT. The encoded protein is CASSLRTSRTGELFF.